These T cell receptor beta chains were read from a single sample in a study of blood T cell repertoires in COVID-19. Sequencing was performed with immunoSEQ multiplex PCR; in TCRdb, only in-frame clones are kept and a portion is missing. The sample consists of roughly 160,000 clones, approximately 86% of them appearing once. What was sequenced was peripheral blood. The receptor source for this set is a woman aged 80 or over with COVID-19, enrolled during active disease. Each CDR3 is given with its conserved first and last residue. D genes are given only for firm matches. Size is stated for part of the rows, as once, few or many counts, or as a class when the clone is expanded.

clone size,D gene,V gene,J gene,CDR3 protein,CDR3 DNA
.,.,TRBV6-2/TRBV6-3,TRBJ2-3,CASSYSSYSIDSTDTQYF,TGTGCCAGCAGTTACTCTTCGTATAGTATCGATAGCACAGATACGCAGTATTTT
.,.,TRBV29-1,TRBJ2-5,CSVVYGLQWETQYF,TGCAGCGTGGTCTACGGACTTCAATGGGAGACCCAGTACTTC
.,.,TRBV4-2,TRBJ2-3,CASSQDGIQAVTDTQYF,TGTGCCAGCAGCCAAGATGGGATCCAAGCGGTCACAGATACGCAGTATTTT
.,.,TRBV28,TRBJ1-6,CASRRRVGDNSPLHF,TGTGCCAGCAGACGCAGGGTTGGGGATAATTCACCCCTCCACTTT
few,.,TRBV9,TRBJ2-2,CASSVGAGPTGELFF,TGTGCCAGCAGCGTAGGCGCAGGGCCCACCGGGGAGCTGTTTTTT
.,TRBD2,TRBV9,TRBJ2-1,CASSEGTTLIF,TGTGCCAGCAGCGAGGGGACTACGTTGATCTTC
.,.,TRBV28,TRBJ1-2,CASSSIASFF,TGTGCCAGCAGTTCGATCGCGAGTTTCTTC
.,.,TRBV6-5,TRBJ1-5,CASTSGVGQPQHF,TGTGCCAGCACGTCGGGAGTGGGTCAGCCCCAGCATTTT
.,TRBD1,TRBV9,TRBJ1-1,CASSVVEGGDRGCTEAFF,TGTGCCAGCAGCGTAGTAGAGGGAGGGGACAGGGGTTGCACTGAAGCTTTCTTT
.,.,TRBV27,TRBJ2-1,CASSPLTRPGEQFF,TGTGCCAGCAGTCCTCTGACTAGACCCGGTGAGCAGTTCTTC
.,.,TRBV12-5,TRBJ2-3,CASADPPDTQYF,TGTGCTAGCGCGGATCCTCCAGATACGCAGTATTTT
few,.,TRBV28,TRBJ1-1,CASTKPGEASAEAFF,TGTGCCAGCACCAAACCTGGGGAGGCGAGCGCTGAAGCTTTCTTT
.,TRBD2,TRBV4-2,TRBJ2-7,CASSQGLAGSEQYF,TGTGCCAGCAGCCAAGGACTAGCGGGAAGCGAGCAGTACTTC
.,TRBD1,TRBV28,TRBJ2-7,CASSGAGTGDQQYF,TGTGCCAGCAGTGGCGCCGGGACAGGGGATCAGCAGTACTTC
.,.,TRBV25-1,TRBJ2-7,CASSLTHGAYEQYF,TGTGCCAGCAGCCTAACTCACGGTGCCTACGAGCAGTACTTC
.,.,TRBV29-1,TRBJ2-7,CSVGLRPPDPYEQYF,TGCAGCGTTGGACTCCGCCCCCCGGATCCCTACGAGCAGTACTTC
.,TRBD1,TRBV9,TRBJ2-4,CASSDDRGGDIQYF,TGTGCCAGCAGCGATGACAGGGGTGGGGACATTCAGTACTTC
.,.,TRBV18,TRBJ2-3,CASSPLLGTDTQYF,TGTGCCAGCTCACCCCTTCTTGGCACAGATACGCAGTATTTT
.,.,TRBV2,TRBJ2-6,CASRLEAGANVLTF,TGTGCCAGCCGGCTTGAGGCTGGGGCCAACGTCCTGACTTTC
few,TRBD2,TRBV5-8,TRBJ2-1,CASTVAGWRTRLNNEQFF,TGTGCCAGCACAGTAGCGGGATGGAGAACTAGGTTAAACAATGAGCAGTTCTTC
.,.,TRBV6-5,TRBJ2-5,CASSPRGGPKTQYF,TGTGCCAGCAGCCCCCGCGGGGGCCCGAAGACCCAGTACTTC
.,.,TRBV18,TRBJ1-6,CASSPFPGGENSPLHF,TGTGCCAGCTCACCATTCCCGGGGGGGGAGAATTCACCCCTCCACTTT
.,TRBD1,TRBV2,TRBJ1-6,CASRPTGMNSPLHF,TGTGCCAGCAGGCCGACAGGGATGAATTCACCCCTCCACTTT
.,TRBD1,TRBV28,TRBJ1-1,CASRGQGNGNTEAFF,TGTGCCAGCAGGGGACAGGGTAATGGGAACACTGAAGCTTTCTTT
.,.,TRBV19,TRBJ1-1,CASSGVLNTEAFF,TGTGCCAGTAGTGGAGTCTTGAACACTGAAGCTTTCTTT
.,.,TRBV21-1,TRBJ1-5,CASSKVGDRGKCQPQHF,TGTGCCAGCAGCAAAGTCGGAGACAGGGGGAAGTGCCAGCCCCAGCATTTT
.,TRBD1,TRBV4-2,TRBJ1-1,CASSQVGTGGTEAFF,TGTGCCAGCAGCCAAGTTGGGACAGGGGGCACTGAAGCTTTCTTT
.,TRBD2,TRBV19,TRBJ2-7,CASRSGGGPTYEQYF,TGTGCCAGTAGATCGGGGGGAGGCCCCACCTACGAGCAGTACTTC
.,TRBD1,TRBV9,TRBJ1-3,CASTGTGTGNTIYF,TGTGCCAGCACCGGGACAGGGACTGGAAACACCATATATTTT
.,TRBD1,TRBV7-9,TRBJ1-1,CASSLVQGAGSEAFF,TGTGCCAGCAGCTTAGTACAGGGGGCGGGTTCTGAAGCTTTCTTT
.,TRBD1,TRBV6-2/TRBV6-3,TRBJ2-1,CASSWVQGAGYNEQFF,TGTGCCAGCAGTTGGGTTCAGGGGGCGGGCTACAATGAGCAGTTCTTC